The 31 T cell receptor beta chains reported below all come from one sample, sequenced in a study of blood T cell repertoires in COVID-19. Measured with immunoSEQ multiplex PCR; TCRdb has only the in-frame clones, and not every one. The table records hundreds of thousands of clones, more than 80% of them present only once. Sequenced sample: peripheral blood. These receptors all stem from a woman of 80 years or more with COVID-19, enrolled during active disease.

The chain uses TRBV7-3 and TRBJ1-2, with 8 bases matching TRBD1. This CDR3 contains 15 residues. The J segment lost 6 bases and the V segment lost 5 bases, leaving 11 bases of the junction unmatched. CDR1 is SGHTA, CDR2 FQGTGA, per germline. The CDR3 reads CASSPDRASVDGYTF. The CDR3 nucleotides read TGTGCCAGCAGCCCGGACAGGGCCTCAGTGGATGGCTACACCTTC.

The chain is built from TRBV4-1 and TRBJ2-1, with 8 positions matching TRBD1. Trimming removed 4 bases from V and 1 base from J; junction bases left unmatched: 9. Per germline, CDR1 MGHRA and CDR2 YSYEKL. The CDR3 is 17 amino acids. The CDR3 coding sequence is TGCGCCAGCAGCCCTCAGGCTAACAGGGGGTCCTACAATGAGCAGTTCTTC. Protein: CASSPQANRGSYNEQFF.

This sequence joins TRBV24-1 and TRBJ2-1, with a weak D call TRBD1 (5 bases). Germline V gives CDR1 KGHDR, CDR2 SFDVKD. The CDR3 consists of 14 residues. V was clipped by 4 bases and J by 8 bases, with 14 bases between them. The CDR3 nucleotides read TGTGCCACCAGTGAAGTAGGAAGCAGGGATGAGCAGTTCTTC. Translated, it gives CATSEVGSRDEQFF.

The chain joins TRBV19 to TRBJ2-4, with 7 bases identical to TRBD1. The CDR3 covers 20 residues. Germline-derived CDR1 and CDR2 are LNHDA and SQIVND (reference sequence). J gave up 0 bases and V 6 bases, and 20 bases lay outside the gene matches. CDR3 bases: TGTGCCAGTAGCTCACCCCCTGACAGGGCCTCAGCTCTAGCCAAAAACATTCAGTACTTC. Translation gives CASSSPPDRASALAKNIQYF.

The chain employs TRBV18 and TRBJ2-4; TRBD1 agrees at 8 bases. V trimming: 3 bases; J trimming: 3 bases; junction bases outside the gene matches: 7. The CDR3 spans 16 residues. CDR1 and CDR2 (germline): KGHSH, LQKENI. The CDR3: CASSPITGTGKNIQYF. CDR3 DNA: TGTGCCAGCTCACCCATCACCGGGACAGGCAAAAACATTCAGTACTTC.

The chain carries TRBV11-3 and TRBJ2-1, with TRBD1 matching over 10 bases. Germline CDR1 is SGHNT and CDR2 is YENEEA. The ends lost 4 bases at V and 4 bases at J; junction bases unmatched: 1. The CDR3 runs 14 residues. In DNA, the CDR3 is TGTGCCAGCAGCTCGGGACAGGGGTACAATGAGCAGTTCTTC. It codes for CASSSGQGYNEQFF.

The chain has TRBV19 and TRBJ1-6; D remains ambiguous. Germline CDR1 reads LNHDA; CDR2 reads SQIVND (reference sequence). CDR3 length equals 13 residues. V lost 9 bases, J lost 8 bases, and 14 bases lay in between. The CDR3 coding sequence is TGTGCCAGCTCCATCCGCGGGGATTCACCCCTCCACTTT. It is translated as CASSIRGDSPLHF.

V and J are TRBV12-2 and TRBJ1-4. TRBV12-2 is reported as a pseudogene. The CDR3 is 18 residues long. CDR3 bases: TGTGCAAGTCGCCGTTCTCAGTGGGGGGTTCGGGCTAATGAAAAACTGTTTTTT. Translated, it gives CASRRSQWGVRANEKLFF.

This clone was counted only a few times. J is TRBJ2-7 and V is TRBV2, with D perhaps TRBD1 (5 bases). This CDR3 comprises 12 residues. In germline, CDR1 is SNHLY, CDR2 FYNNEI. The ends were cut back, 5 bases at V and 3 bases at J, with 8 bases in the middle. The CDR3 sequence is CASSRTLYEQYF. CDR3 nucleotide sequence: TGTGCCAGCAGTAGGACACTCTACGAGCAGTACTTC. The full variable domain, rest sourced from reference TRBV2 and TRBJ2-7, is EPEVTQTPSHQVTQMGQEVILRCVPISNHLYFYWYRQILGQKVEFLVSFYNNEISEKSEIFDDQFSVERPDGSNFTLKIRSTKLEDSAMYFCASSRTLYEQYFGPGTRLTVT.

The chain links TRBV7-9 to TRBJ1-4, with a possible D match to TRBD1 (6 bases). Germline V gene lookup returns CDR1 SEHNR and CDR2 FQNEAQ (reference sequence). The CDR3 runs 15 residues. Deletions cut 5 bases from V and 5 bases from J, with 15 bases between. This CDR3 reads CASSRGRGTNEKLFF. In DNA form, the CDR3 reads TGTGCCAGCAGCCGCGGACGTGGGACAAATGAAAAACTGTTTTTT.

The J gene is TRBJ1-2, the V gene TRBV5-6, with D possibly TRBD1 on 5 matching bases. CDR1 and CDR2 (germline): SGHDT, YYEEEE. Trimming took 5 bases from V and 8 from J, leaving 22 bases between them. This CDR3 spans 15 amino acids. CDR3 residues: CASRPAGTGPTGYTF. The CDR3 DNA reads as TGTGCCAGCAGACCAGCGGGAACAGGCCCGACGGGCTACACCTTC. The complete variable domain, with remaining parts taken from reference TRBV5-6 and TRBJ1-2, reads DAGVTQSPTHLIKTRGQQVTLRCSPKSGHDTVSWYQQALGQGPQFIFQYYEEEERQRGNFPDRFSGHQFPNYSSELNVNALLLGDSALYLCASRPAGTGPTGYTFGSGTRLTVV.

In nucleotides, the CDR3 is TGCAGCGTTGAAGTGGGGGCGCGGACTGAAGCTTTCTTT. As protein: CSVEVGARTEAFF. The V and J genes are TRBV29-1 and TRBJ1-1, with D possibly TRBD1 on 6 matching bases. V lost 1 base to trimming and J lost 5 bases, with 11 bases between them. Germline-derived CDR1 and CDR2 are SQVTM and ANQGSEA. This CDR3 is built from 13 residues.

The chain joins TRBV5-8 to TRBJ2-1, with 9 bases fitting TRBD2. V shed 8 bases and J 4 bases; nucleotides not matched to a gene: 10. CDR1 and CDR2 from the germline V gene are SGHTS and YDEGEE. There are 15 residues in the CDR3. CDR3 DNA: TGTGCCAGTGCAAGAGGCCTAGCGGGGTACAATGAGCAGTTCTTC. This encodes CASARGLAGYNEQFF.

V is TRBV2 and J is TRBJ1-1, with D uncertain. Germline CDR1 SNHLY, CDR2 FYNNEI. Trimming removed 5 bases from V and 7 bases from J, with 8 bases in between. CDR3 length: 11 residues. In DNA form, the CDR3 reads TGTGCCAGCAGTCCCTCCTTTGAAGCTTTCTTT. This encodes CASSPSFEAFF.

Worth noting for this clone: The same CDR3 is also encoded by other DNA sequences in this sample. The CDR3 DNA is TGCGCCAGCAGCTCCGGGAACACTGAAGCTTTCTTT. Residues: CASSSGNTEAFF. The V and J genes are TRBV5-1 and TRBJ1-1; D call uncertain. V dropped 3 bases and J dropped 1 base, with 4 bases sitting between them. The CDR3 runs to 12 residues. Per the germline V gene, CDR1 is SGHRS and CDR2 is YFSETQ.

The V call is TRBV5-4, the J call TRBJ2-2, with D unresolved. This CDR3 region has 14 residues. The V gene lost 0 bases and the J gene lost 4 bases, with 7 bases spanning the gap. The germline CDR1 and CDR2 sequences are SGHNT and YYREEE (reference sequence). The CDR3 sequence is CASSLGQTTGELFF. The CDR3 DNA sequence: TGTGCCAGCAGCTTGGGGCAAACCACCGGGGAGCTGTTTTTT. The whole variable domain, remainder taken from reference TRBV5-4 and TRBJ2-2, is ETGVTQSPTHLIKTRGQQVTLRCSSQSGHNTVSWYQQALGQGPQFIFQYYREEENGRGNFPPRFSGLQFPNYSSELNVNALELDDSALYLCASSLGQTTGELFFGEGSRLTVL.

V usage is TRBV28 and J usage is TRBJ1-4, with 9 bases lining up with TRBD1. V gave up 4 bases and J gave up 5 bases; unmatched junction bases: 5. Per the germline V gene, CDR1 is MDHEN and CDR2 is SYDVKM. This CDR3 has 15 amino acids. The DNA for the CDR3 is TGTGCCAGCAGTTCGGCGACAGGGGGGAATGAAAAACTGTTTTTT. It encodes CASSSATGGNEKLFF.

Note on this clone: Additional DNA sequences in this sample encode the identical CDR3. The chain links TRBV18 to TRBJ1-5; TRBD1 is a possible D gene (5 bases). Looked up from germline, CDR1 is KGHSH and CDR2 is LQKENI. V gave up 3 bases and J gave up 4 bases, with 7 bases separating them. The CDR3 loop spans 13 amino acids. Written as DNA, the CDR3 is TGTGCCAGCTCACCTGGGGGGAATCAGCCCCAGCATTTT. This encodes CASSPGGNQPQHF.

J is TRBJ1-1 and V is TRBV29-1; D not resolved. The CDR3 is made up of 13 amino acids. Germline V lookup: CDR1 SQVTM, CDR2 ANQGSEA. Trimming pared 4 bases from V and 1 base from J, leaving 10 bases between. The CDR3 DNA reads TGCAGCGTTGGGGTAGGGAGGAACACTGAAGCTTTCTTT. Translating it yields CSVGVGRNTEAFF. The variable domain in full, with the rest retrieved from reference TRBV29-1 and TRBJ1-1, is SAVISQKPSRDICQRGTSLTIQCQVDSQVTMMFWYRQQPGQSLTLIATANQGSEATYESGFVIDKFPISRPNLTFSTLTVSNMSPEDSSIYLCSVGVGRNTEAFFGQGTRLTVV.

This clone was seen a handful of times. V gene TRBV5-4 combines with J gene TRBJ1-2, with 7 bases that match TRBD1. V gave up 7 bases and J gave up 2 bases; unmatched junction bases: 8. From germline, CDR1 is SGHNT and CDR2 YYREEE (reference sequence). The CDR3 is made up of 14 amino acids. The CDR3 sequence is CASVLDRANYGYTF. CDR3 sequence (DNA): TGTGCCAGCGTCCTAGACAGGGCCAACTATGGCTACACCTTC.

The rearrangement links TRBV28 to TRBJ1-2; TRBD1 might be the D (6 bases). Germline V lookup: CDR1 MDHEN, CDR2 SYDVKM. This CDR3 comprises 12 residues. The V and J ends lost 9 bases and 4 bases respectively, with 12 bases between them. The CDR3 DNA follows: TGTGCCAGTGATAGGGGGTCCTATGGCTACACCTTC. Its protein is CASDRGSYGYTF.

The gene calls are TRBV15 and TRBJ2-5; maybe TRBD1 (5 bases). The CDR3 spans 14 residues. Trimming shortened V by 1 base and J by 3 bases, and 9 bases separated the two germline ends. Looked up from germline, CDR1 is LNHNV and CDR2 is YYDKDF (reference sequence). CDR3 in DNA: TGTGCCACCAGCAGAGGGGGCAGGGAAGAGACCCAGTACTTC. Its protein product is CATSRGGREETQYF.

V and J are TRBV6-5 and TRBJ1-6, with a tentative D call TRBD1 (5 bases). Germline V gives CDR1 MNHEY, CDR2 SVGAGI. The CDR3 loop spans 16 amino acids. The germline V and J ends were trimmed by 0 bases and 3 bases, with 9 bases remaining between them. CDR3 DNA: TGTGCCAGCAGTTACTCCAGGGCAAACTATAATTCACCCCTCCACTTT. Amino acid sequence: CASSYSRANYNSPLHF.

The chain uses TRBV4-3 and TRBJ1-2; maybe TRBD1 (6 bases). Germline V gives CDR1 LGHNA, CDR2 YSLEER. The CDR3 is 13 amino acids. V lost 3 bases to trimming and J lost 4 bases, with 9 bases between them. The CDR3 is CASSHPDSYGYTF. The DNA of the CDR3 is TGCGCCAGCAGCCACCCGGACAGCTATGGCTACACCTTC.

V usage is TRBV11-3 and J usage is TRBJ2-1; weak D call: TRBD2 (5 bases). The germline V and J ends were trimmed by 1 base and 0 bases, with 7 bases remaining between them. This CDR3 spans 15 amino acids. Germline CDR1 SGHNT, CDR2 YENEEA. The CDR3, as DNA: TGTGCCAGCAGCTTAGGTGGGAGCTCCTACAATGAGCAGTTCTTC. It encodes CASSLGGSSYNEQFF.

The CDR3 DNA is TGTGCCAGCAGTACAGGCAACCATCAGCCCCAGCATTTT. This codes for CASSTGNHQPQHF. The chain links TRBV6-2 or TRBV6-3 to TRBJ1-5, with D possibly TRBD1 on 5 matching bases. Germline V gene lookup returns CDR1 MNHEY and CDR2 SVGEGT. V lost 5 bases, J lost 5 bases, and 10 bases lay in between. The CDR3 has 13 residues.

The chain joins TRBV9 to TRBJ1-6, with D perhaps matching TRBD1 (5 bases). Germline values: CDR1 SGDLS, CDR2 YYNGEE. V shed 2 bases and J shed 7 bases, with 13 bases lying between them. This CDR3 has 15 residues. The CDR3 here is CASSVRAGLNSPLHF. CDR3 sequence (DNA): TGTGCCAGCAGCGTCCGAGCGGGGCTAAATTCACCCCTCCACTTT.

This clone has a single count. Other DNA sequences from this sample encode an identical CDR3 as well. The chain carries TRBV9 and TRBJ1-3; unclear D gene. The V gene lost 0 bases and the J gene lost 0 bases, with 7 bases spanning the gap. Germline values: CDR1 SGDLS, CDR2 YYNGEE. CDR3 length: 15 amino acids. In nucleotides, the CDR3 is TGTGCCAGCAGCGTAGGGGCCTCCTCTGGAAACACCATATATTTT. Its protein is CASSVGASSGNTIYF.

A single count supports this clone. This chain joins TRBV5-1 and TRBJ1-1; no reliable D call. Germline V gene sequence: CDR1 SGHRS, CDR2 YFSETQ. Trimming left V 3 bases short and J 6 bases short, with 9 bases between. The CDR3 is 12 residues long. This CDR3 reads CASSSQTPEAFF. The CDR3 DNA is TGCGCCAGCAGCTCTCAGACACCTGAAGCTTTCTTT.

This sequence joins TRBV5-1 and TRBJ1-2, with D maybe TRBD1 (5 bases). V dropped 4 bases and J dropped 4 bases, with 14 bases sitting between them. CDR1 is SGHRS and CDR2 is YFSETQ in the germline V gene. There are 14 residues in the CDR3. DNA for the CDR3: TGCGCCAGCAGCCCTACGCGGGGGGTCTATGGCTACACCTTC. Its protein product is CASSPTRGVYGYTF.

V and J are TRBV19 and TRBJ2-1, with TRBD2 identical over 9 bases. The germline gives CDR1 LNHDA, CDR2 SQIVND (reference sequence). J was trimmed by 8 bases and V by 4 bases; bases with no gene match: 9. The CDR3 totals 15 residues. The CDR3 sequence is CASSTRSGGTYEQFF. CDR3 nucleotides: TGTGCCAGTAGTACCAGGAGCGGGGGGACCTATGAGCAGTTCTTC.